The 13 T cell receptor beta chains presented below share a single source sample, sequenced in a study of early T cells in non-severe SARS-CoV-2 infection. TCRdb analysed the 5' RACE reads with MiXCR anew, one entry per CDR3 protein. Of approximately 27,000 distinct CDR3 sequences listed, less than 6.5% are singletons. The source material was whole blood. The receptors were gathered from an adult who was a healthcare worker with PCR-confirmed SARS-CoV-2 infection or an uninfected control (not recorded which).

On this clonotype: This may come from a read error, since a much larger clone is one base off. The chain has TRBV6-2 or TRBV6-3 and TRBJ2-2, with unresolved D. Germline V gene lookup returns CDR1 MNHEY and CDR2 SVGEGT. This CDR3 is built from 14 residues. The V gene lost 6 bases and the J gene lost 3 bases, with 11 bases spanning the gap. CDR3 sequence (DNA): TGTGCCAGCAGGGAACATCGTTACACCGGGGAGCTGTTTTTT. Amino acid sequence: CASREHRYTGELFF.

This clonotype was recorded at least ten times. The chain combines TRBV18 with TRBJ1-2; 10 bases line up with TRBD1. The CDR3 length is 15 residues. Germline V gene lookup returns CDR1 KGHSH and CDR2 LQKENI. J lost 8 bases, V lost 3 bases, and 9 bases had no gene match. CDR3 loop: CASSPLDRGQVGYTF. In DNA form, the CDR3 reads TGTGCCAGCTCACCGTTAGACAGGGGGCAGGTCGGCTACACCTTC.

This clonotype occurred many times. The chain uses TRBV5-1 and TRBJ2-2; D call uncertain. This CDR3 has 15 residues. The V end lost 0 bases, the J end lost 8 bases, and 14 bases lay between the germline ends. Germline V gene data show CDR1 as SGHRS and CDR2 as YFSETQ. CDR3 protein: CASSLDPITRGELFF. Here the CDR3 DNA reads TGCGCCAGCAGCTTGGACCCCATTACCCGGGGGGAGCTGTTTTTT.

The sample holds many counts of this clonotype. The chain combines TRBV20-1 with TRBJ1-5; a possible D gene is TRBD1 (6 bases). Trimming pared 3 bases from V and 2 bases from J, leaving 8 bases between. In germline, CDR1 is DFQATT, CDR2 SNEGSKA (reference sequence). This CDR3 is 13 amino acids long. The CDR3 is CSASRTGNQPQHF. The CDR3 coding sequence is TGCAGTGCTAGCCGGACAGGCAATCAGCCCCAGCATTTT.

This clonotype appeared many times. This chain links TRBV3-1 with TRBJ2-7; D is ambiguous. V gave up 5 bases and J gave up 3 bases, with 8 bases separating them. The CDR3 is 12 amino acids. CDR1 and CDR2 (germline): LGHDT, YNNKEL (reference sequence). The CDR3 region has the DNA TGTGCCAGCAGCAATCTACGCTACGAGCAGTACTTC. This encodes CASSNLRYEQYF.

The chain couples TRBV7-2 to TRBJ2-1; D may be TRBD1 (5 bases). V was pared by 5 bases and J by 0 bases, with 11 bases between. Per germline, CDR1 SGHTA and CDR2 FQGNSA. This CDR3 has 15 amino acids. CDR3 bases: TGTGCCAGCAGCGGGGCGAGGAGCTCCTACAATGAGCAGTTCTTC. This codes for CASSGARSSYNEQFF.

Ten or more counts support this clonotype. The chain employs TRBV20-1 and TRBJ1-4, with 12 positions matching TRBD1. CDR3 size: 19 residues. The germline gives CDR1 DFQATT, CDR2 SNEGSKA (reference sequence). V lost 3 bases to trimming and J lost 2 bases; unmatched junction nucleotides: 13. The CDR3 spells CSASPGTGGIRATNEKLFF. CDR3 nucleotides: TGCAGTGCTAGCCCCGGGACAGGGGGCATACGTGCCACTAATGAAAAACTGTTTTTT.

There are many counts of this clonotype. This chain uses TRBV7-2 with TRBJ2-1, with D perhaps TRBD1 (5 bases). Deletions cut 4 bases from V and 2 bases from J, with 9 bases between. Germline V CDR1 and CDR2: SGHTA, FQGNSA. This CDR3 has 14 amino acids. This CDR3 is CASSYSRAYNEQFF. DNA of the CDR3: TGTGCCAGCAGCTACTCCAGGGCCTACAATGAGCAGTTCTTC.

This rearrangement joins TRBV19 to TRBJ2-1; 9 bases align to TRBD2. Germline assignment: CDR1 LNHDA and CDR2 SQIVND (reference sequence). This CDR3 spans 15 amino acids. The ends lost 6 bases at V and 7 bases at J; junction bases unmatched: 10. CDR3 sequence (DNA): TGTGCCAGTAGACTGGAGGGTAGCGGGAGAAATGAGCAGTTCTTC. It yields the protein CASRLEGSGRNEQFF.

The sample holds a few counts of this clonotype. The chain employs TRBV7-8 and TRBJ2-1; TRBD2 aligns across 14 bases. This CDR3 region has 17 residues. Germline values: CDR1 SGHVS, CDR2 FQNEAQ. J was trimmed by 7 bases and V by 1 base; bases with no gene match: 6. CDR3 bases: TGTGCCAGCAGCTTAGGACCGGGACTAGCGGGAGTGAATGAGCAGTTCTTC. It codes for CASSLGPGLAGVNEQFF.

This clonotype was counted at least ten times. The chain employs TRBV27 and TRBJ2-5; 7 nucleotides line up with TRBD2. The CDR3 has 15 amino acids. The junction had 7 bases not matched to a gene; V was cut back by 4 bases and J by 2 bases. Germline V gene data show CDR1 as MNHEY and CDR2 as SMNVEV (reference sequence). CDR3 in amino acids: CASSSPAGAQETQYF. The CDR3 DNA reads as TGTGCCAGCAGTTCCCCGGCGGGAGCGCAAGAGACCCAGTACTTC.

This clonotype was recorded many times. The chain has TRBV29-1 and TRBJ2-7; D is undetermined. CDR1 and CDR2 from the germline V gene are SQVTM and ANQGSEA. V was cut by 3 bases and J by 7 bases, with 16 bases left in between. This CDR3 has 13 amino acids. Here the CDR3 reads CSVETDRGWEQYF. The CDR3, as DNA: TGCAGCGTTGAGACCGACCGAGGCTGGGAGCAGTACTTC.

This clonotype was observed many times. The J gene is TRBJ1-1, the V gene TRBV6-1; tentative D call: TRBD1 (5 bases). The CDR3 is 14 amino acids. Trimming removed 6 bases at V and 1 base at J, with 12 bases between. Per the germline V gene, CDR1 is MNHNS and CDR2 is SASEGT. CDR3 coding DNA: TGTGCCAGCAGCTACAGGACAACGAACACTGAAGCTTTCTTT. Translation gives CASSYRTTNTEAFF.